The 13 T cell receptor beta chains below were found in one sample sequenced in a study of control samples from healthy donors and cancer patients. Sequencing was performed with immunoSEQ multiplex PCR; in TCRdb, only in-frame clones are kept and a portion is missing. Among some 40,000 clones listed, about 86% were seen once. Sequenced input: PBMCs. Receptors were obtained from a woman in her fifties or sixties with lung cancer.

This clone was seen a single time. The CDR3 region is CASSLRNVGTGATEAFF. CDR3 nucleotide sequence: TGTGCCAGCAGCCTCCGGAATGTCGGGACAGGGGCTACTGAAGCTTTCTTT. V is TRBV4-2 and J is TRBJ1-1; the match to TRBD1 covers 10 bases. Germline V gene lookup returns CDR1 LGHNA and CDR2 YNFKEQ. The CDR3 totals 17 residues. With 4 bases clipped from V and 5 bases from J, the junction kept 13 bases outside the gene matches.

The V and J genes are TRBV20-1 and TRBJ1-1; perhaps TRBD1 as D (5 bases). The CDR3 sequence is 11 residues long. Germline loops: CDR1 DFQATT, CDR2 SNEGSKA (reference sequence). V lost 5 bases, J lost 6 bases, and 10 bases lay in between. The DNA for the CDR3 is TGCAGTGCTCTAAGGACACCTGAAGCTTTCTTT. Residues: CSALRTPEAFF.

The rearrangement links TRBV18 to TRBJ1-1; unclear D gene. Germline V CDR1 and CDR2: KGHSH, LQKENI. The ends were cut back, 5 bases at V and 11 bases at J, with 12 bases in the middle. The CDR3 covers 11 residues. The CDR3 coding sequence is TGTGCCAGCTCAGAAGCTGCTAATGCTTTCTTT. Translation: CASSEAANAFF. Drawing the rest from reference TRBV18 and TRBJ1-1, the complete variable domain is NAGVMQNPRHLVRRRGQEARLRCSPMKGHSHVYWYRQLPEEGLKFMVYLQKENIIDESGMPKERFSAEFPKEGPSILRIQQVVRGDSAAYFCASSEAANAFFGQGTRLTVV.

The chain carries TRBV24-1 and TRBJ2-3; 10 bases map to TRBD1. The V segment lost 4 bases and the J segment 5 bases; nucleotides outside the gene matches: 8. Germline CDR1 and CDR2: KGHDR and SFDVKD. The CDR3 is made up of 16 amino acids. CDR3 in amino acids: CATSESTGGAEDTQYF. CDR3 in DNA: TGTGCCACCAGTGAGTCGACAGGGGGCGCGGAAGATACGCAGTATTTT.

The rearrangement links TRBV30 to TRBJ2-3, with D perhaps given as TRBD1 or TRBD2 (5 bases each). The CDR3 extends over 14 amino acids. V was pared by 3 bases and J by 4 bases, with 14 bases between. CDR1 is GTSNPN, CDR2 SVGIG, per germline (reference sequence). CDR3 sequence: CAWSPSLGADTQYF. The CDR3 DNA sequence: TGTGCCTGGAGCCCCTCGTTGGGGGCAGATACGCAGTATTTT.

Only one count was recorded for this clone. The chain uses TRBV4-1 and TRBJ1-1; D is uncertain. The CDR3 totals 15 residues. Between the trimmed V and J ends, which lost 4 bases and 3 bases, there was a span of 15 bases. Germline V gives CDR1 MGHRA, CDR2 YSYEKL. CDR3 DNA: TGCGCCAGCAGCCCGCAAATTCAGTCTGACACTGAAGCTTTCTTT. Protein: CASSPQIQSDTEAFF.

This clone was observed a handful of times. The CDR3 protein is CASSLGTAYEQYF. CDR3 nucleotide sequence: TGTGCCAGCAGCCTCGGGACAGCCTACGAGCAGTACTTC. The chain combines TRBV7-9 with TRBJ2-7, with 7 positions matching TRBD1. J was trimmed by 2 bases and V by 5 bases; bases with no gene match: 3. The germline gives CDR1 SEHNR, CDR2 FQNEAQ (reference sequence). This CDR3 has 13 residues.

Here the CDR3 reads CASSQVGQGGNEQYF. DNA of the CDR3: TGTGCCAGCAGCCAGGTGGGACAGGGGGGGAACGAGCAGTACTTC. V usage is TRBV7-6 and J usage is TRBJ2-7; 11 positions agree with TRBD1. Trimming cost V 5 bases and J 5 bases; bases outside gene matches: 8. This CDR3 contains 15 residues. Germline V CDR1 and CDR2: SGHVS, FNYEAQ.

A single count supports this clone. This chain connects TRBV18 to TRBJ1-3; D is perhaps TRBD1 (6 bases). Trimming pared 4 bases from V and 5 bases from J, leaving 9 bases between. CDR3 length: 13 residues. Germline CDR1 is KGHSH and CDR2 is LQKENI. CDR3 DNA: TGTGCCAGCTCACTAGGACAGAGAAACACCATATATTTT. Protein sequence: CASSLGQRNTIYF.

The V and J genes are TRBV5-1 and TRBJ2-7, with a weak D call TRBD2 (5 bases). Trimming left V 0 bases short and J 3 bases short, with 13 bases between. The CDR3 is 15 amino acids. The germline V gene encodes CDR1 SGHRS and CDR2 YFSETQ. The CDR3 loop is CASSLGEGWNYEQYF. CDR3 sequence (DNA): TGCGCCAGCAGCTTGGGAGAGGGATGGAACTACGAGCAGTACTTC.

This chain links TRBV7-9 with TRBJ2-1; TRBD2 aligns across 11 bases. CDR3 length: 14 residues. Trimming at V came to 6 bases and at J to 5 bases, leaving 3 bases not matched to a gene. Germline V gene lookup returns CDR1 SEHNR and CDR2 FQNEAQ (reference sequence). The CDR3 protein is CASRGTSGHNEQFF. The CDR3 bases are TGTGCCAGCAGGGGGACTAGCGGTCACAATGAGCAGTTCTTC.

This clone has just a few counts. The chain links TRBV6-6 to TRBJ2-7, with D possibly matching TRBD1 (6 bases). Germline values: CDR1 MNHNY, CDR2 SVGAGI (reference sequence). CDR3 length equals 15 residues. V was trimmed by 3 bases and J by 3 bases, leaving 15 bases between them. Written as DNA, the CDR3 is TGTGCCAGCAGTTATACAGGGTCCGATAGCTACGAGCAGTACTTC. It translates to CASSYTGSDSYEQYF.

The rearrangement uses TRBV9 and TRBJ2-5, with 9 bases aligning to TRBD1. This CDR3 contains 15 residues. From germline, CDR1 is SGDLS and CDR2 YYNGEE. With V trimmed by 7 bases and J by 2 bases, 9 bases remained unmatched. CDR3 sequence (DNA): TGTGCCAGCGGGGCCGGGACAGGGAAACAAGAGACCCAGTACTTC. Translated: CASGAGTGKQETQYF.